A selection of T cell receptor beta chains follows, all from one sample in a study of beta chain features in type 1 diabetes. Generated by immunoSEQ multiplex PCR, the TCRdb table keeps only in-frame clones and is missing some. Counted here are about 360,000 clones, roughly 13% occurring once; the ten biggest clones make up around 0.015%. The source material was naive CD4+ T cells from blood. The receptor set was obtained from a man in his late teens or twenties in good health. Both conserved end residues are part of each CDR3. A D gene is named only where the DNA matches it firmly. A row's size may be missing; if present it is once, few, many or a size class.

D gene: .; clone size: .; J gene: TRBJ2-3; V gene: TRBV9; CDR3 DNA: TGTGCCAGCAGCCAAGGCAGGGCAACAGATACGCAGTATTTT; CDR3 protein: CASSQGRATDTQYF
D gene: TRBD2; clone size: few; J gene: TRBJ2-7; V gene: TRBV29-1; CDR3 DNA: TGCAGCGTCGGACGGGACTACCCCTACGAGCAGTACTTC; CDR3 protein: CSVGRDYPYEQYF
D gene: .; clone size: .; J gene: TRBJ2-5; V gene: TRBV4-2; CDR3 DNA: TGTGCCAGCAGCCAAGATCAGGGGAGGGATGGTGAGACCCAGTACTTC; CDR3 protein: CASSQDQGRDGETQYF
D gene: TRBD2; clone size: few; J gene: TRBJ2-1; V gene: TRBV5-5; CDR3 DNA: TGTGCCAGCAGCTTGTTAAGTCCCGGGACTAGCGGGGGGGACTACAATGAGCAGTTCTTC; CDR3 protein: CASSLLSPGTSGGDYNEQFF
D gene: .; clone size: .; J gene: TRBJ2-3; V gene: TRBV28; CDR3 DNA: TGTGCCAGCACCACGCCGGCTAGTTTTAACACGTATGCTAGCACAGATACGCAGTATTTT; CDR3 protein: CASTTPASFNTYASTDTQYF
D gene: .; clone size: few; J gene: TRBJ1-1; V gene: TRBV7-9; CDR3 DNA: TGTGCCAGCAGCTTAATACAGGGCAACACTGAAGCTTTCTTT; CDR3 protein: CASSLIQGNTEAFF
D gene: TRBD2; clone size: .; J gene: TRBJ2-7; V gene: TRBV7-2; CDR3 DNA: TGTGCCAGCAGCCTCGGGACTAGCGGGGGTAGCGAGCAGTACTTC; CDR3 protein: CASSLGTSGGSEQYF
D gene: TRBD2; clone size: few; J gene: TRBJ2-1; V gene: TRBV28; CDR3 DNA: TGTGCCAGCAGTGGGACTAGCGGGAGAAGGAAGCAGTTCTTC; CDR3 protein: CASSGTSGRRKQFF
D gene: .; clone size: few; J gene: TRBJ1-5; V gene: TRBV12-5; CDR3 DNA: TGTGCTAGTGGTCCCAGACAGGACCTATATAGCAATCAGCCCCAGCATTTT; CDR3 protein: CASGPRQDLYSNQPQHF
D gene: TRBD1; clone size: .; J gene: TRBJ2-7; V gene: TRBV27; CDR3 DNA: TGTGCCAGCAGACGTTCCGGGACAGGCACCTACGAGCAGTACTTC; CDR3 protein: CASRRSGTGTYEQYF
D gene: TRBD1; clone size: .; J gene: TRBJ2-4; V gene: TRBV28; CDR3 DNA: TGTGCCAGCAGGCTCAGGGGGACCAAAAACATTCAGTACTTC; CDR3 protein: CASRLRGTKNIQYF
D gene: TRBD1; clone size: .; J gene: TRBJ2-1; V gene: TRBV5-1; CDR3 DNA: TGCGCCAGCAGCTTGGGACAGGGTTCCTACAATGAGCAGTTCTTC; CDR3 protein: CASSLGQGSYNEQFF
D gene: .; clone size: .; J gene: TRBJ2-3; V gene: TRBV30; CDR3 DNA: TGTGCCTGTAGAGGGGGATCGGGCACAGATACGCAGTATTTT; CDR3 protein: CACRGGSGTDTQYF
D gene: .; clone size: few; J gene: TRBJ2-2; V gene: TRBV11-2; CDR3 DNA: TGTGCCAGCAGGAAGTTAGCGGAAAACACCGGGGAGCTGTTTTTT; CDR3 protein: CASRKLAENTGELFF
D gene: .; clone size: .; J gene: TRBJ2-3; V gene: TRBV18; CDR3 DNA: TGTGCCAGCTCACTAGGACAGAGCACAGATACGCAGTATTTT; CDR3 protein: CASSLGQSTDTQYF
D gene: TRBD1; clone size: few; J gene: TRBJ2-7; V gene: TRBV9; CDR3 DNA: TGTGCCAGCAGCGTTCAGGGGGCTGGGGGATACGAGCAGTACTTC; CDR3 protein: CASSVQGAGGYEQYF
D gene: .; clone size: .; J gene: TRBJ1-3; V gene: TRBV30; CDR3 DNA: TGTGCCTCCAGACAGAGCTCTGGAAACACCATATATTTT; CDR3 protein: CASRQSSGNTIYF
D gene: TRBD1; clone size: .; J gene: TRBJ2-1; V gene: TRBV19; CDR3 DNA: TGTGCCAGTAGTATAGGTCAGGGGGCTTACAATGAGCAGTTCTTC; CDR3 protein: CASSIGQGAYNEQFF
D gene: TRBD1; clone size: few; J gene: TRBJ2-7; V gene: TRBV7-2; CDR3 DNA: TGTGCCAGCAGTCCGCCGGGACAGGGTTTCTACGAGCAGTACTTC; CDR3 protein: CASSPPGQGFYEQYF
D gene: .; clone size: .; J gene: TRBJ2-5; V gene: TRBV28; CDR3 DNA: TGTGCCAGCAGTTTACGGGGCCGGGGGGAGACCCAGTACTTC; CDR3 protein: CASSLRGRGETQYF
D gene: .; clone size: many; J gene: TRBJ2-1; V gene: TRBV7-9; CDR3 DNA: TGTGCCAGCAGCCCAAGAGGGAACAATGAGCAGTTCTTC; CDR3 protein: CASSPRGNNEQFF
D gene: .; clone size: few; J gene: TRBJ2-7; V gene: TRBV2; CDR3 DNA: TGTGCCAGCAGTGAGAGGTACGAGCAGTACTTC; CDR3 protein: CASSERYEQYF
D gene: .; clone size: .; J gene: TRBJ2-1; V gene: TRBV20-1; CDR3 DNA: TGCAGTGCTAGAGATGAGGAGCAGTTCTTC; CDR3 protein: CSARDEEQFF
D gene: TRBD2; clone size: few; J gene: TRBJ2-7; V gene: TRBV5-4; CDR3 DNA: TGTGCCAGCAGCGACGGGACTAGCGGGAGTGTCGAGCAGTACTTC; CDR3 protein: CASSDGTSGSVEQYF
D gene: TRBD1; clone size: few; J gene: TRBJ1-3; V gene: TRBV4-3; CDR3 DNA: TGCGCCAGCAGCCTACAGGGGGCAAGTGGAAACACCATATATTTT; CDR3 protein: CASSLQGASGNTIYF
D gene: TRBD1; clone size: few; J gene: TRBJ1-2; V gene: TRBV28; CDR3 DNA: TGTGCCAGCAGTCATACCTACGGGACAGGGAATAACTATGGCTACACCTTC; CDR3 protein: CASSHTYGTGNNYGYTF
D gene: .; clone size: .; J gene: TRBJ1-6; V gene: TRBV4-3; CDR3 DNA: TGCGCCAGCAGCCGCATGGGGGGACGGAGATCACCCCTCCACTTT; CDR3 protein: CASSRMGGRRSPLHF
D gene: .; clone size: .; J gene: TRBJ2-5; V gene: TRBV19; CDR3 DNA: TGTGCCAGTAGTTTAAGGGGCTGGTACCAAGAGACCCAGTACTTC; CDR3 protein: CASSLRGWYQETQYF
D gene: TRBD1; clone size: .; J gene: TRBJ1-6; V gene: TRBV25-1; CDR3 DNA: TGTGCCAGCAGTGACTCTGGGGCAGGGGGCCATTCACCCCTCCACTTT; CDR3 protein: CASSDSGAGGHSPLHF
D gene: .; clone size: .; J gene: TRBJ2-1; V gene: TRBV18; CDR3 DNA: TGTGCCAGCACGATACAGGGATTCTACAATGAGCAGTTCTTC; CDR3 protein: CASTIQGFYNEQFF
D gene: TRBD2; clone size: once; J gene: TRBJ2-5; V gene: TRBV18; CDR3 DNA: TGTGCCAGCTCACCACCGGGGGGGAACCAAGAGACCCAGTACTTC; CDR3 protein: CASSPPGGNQETQYF
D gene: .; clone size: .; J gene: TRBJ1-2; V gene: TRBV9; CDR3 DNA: TGTGCCAGCAGCGCAACAGTCCCCTCTTACGGCTACACCTTC; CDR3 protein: CASSATVPSYGYTF
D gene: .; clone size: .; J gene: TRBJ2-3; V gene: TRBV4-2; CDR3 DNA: TGTGCCAGCAGCCAAGAGATCACCCGAGCGACCGCAGCAGATACGCAGTATTTT; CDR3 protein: CASSQEITRATAADTQYF
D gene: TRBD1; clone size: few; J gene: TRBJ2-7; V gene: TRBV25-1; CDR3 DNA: TGTGCCAGCAGTGAATACGGCAGGGGGCTCTACGAGCAGTACTTC; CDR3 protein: CASSEYGRGLYEQYF
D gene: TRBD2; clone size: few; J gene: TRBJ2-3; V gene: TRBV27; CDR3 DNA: TGTGCCAGCAGTACACTAGCGGGAGGTGGCACAGATACGCAGTATTTT; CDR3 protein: CASSTLAGGGTDTQYF
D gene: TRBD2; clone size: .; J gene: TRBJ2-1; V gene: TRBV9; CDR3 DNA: TGTGCCAGCAGCGTAGAGGGGACTAGCAATGAGCAGTTCTTC; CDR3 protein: CASSVEGTSNEQFF
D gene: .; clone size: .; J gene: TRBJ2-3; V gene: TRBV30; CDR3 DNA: TGTGCCTGGAGCCCGGTTTTGGATACGCAGTATTTT; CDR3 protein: CAWSPVLDTQYF
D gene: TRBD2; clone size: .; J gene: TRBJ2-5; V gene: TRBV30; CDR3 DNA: TGTGCCTGGAGTATTGGAGCGGGAGTAGCAGAGACCCAGTACTTC; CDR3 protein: CAWSIGAGVAETQYF
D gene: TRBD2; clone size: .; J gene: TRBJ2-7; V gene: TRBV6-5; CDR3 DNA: TGTGCCAGCAGAGGGCCGGGAGGTTCCTACGAGCAGTACTTC; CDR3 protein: CASRGPGGSYEQYF
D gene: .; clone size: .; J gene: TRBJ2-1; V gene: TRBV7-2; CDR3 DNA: TGTGCCAGCAGTTACGGGATGAGGAATGAGCAGTTCTTC; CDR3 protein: CASSYGMRNEQFF
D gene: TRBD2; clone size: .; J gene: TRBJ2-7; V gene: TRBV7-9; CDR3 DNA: TGTGCCAGCAGCAGACTAGCGTACGAGCAGTACTTC; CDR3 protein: CASSRLAYEQYF
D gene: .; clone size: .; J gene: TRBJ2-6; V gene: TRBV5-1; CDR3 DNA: TGCGCCAGCAGCTTGAGGCAGGACTCTGGGGCCAACGTCCTGACTTTC; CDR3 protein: CASSLRQDSGANVLTF
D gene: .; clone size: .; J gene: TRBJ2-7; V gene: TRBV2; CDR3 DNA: TGTGCCAGCAGTGTTGGCAGGAACTACGAGCAGTACTTC; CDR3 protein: CASSVGRNYEQYF
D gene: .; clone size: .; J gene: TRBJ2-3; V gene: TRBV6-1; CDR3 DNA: TGTGCCAGCAGTGAAGGCGTCAGCACAGATACGCAGTATTTT; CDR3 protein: CASSEGVSTDTQYF
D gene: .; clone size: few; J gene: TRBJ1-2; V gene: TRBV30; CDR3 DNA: TGTGCCTGGTCTCAGGCTAACTATGGCTACACCTTC; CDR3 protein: CAWSQANYGYTF
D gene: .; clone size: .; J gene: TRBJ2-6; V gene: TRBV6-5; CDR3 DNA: TGTGCCAGCGGACGGGAATCTGGGGCCAACGTCCTGACTTTC; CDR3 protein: CASGRESGANVLTF
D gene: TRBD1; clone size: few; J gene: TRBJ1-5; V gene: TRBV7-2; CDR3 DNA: TGTGCCAGCAGCTTTGAGAGGGGGCGGCAGCCCCAGCATTTT; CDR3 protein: CASSFERGRQPQHF
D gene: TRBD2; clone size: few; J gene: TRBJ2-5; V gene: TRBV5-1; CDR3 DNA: TGCGCCAGCAGGTCGGGACTAGCGGGGCCTGGGGAGACCCAGTACTTC; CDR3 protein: CASRSGLAGPGETQYF
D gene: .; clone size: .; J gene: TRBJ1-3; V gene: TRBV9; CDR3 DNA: TGTGCCAGCAGCGTAGACGGAGGGACTGGAAACACCATATATTTT; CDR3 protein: CASSVDGGTGNTIYF
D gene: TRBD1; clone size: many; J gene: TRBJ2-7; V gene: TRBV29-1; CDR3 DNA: TGCAGCACGAGACAGGGCTACGAGCAGTACTTC; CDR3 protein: CSTRQGYEQYF
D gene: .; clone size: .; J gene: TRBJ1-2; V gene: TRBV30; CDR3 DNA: TGTGCCTGGAGTCTAGACTTGTTCTATGGCTACACCTTC; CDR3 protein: CAWSLDLFYGYTF
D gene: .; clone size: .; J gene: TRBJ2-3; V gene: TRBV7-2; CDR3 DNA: TGTGCCAGCAGCTTAGGACCGGACAGACCTAGCACAGATACGCAGTATTTT; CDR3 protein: CASSLGPDRPSTDTQYF
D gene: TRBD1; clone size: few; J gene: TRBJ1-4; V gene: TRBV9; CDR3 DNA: TGTGCCAGCAGCGCGAGGGACAGCTCTAATGAAAAACTGTTTTTT; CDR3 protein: CASSARDSSNEKLFF
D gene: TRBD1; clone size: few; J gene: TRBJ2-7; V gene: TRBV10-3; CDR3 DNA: TGTGCCATCAGTGAGTCATCGGCGGGACAGGGCAGGCTTCGTGAGCAGTACTTC; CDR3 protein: CAISESSAGQGRLREQYF
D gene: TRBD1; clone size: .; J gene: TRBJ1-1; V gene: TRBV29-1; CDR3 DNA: TGCAGCGTTGGACAGGGGGAGAACACTGAAGCTTTCTTT; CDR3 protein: CSVGQGENTEAFF